The sequence of this T cell receptor (beta chain) was determined in a study of blood T cell repertoires in COVID-19. CDR1 is MNHNY and CDR2 is SVGAGI in the germline V gene (reference sequence). Trimming at V came to 5 bases and at J to 2 bases, leaving 14 bases not matched to a gene. This CDR3 spans 18 amino acids. Produced via immunoSEQ multiplex PCR; TCRdb's table is partial and in-frame only. The table shows 25,000 or so clones, with approximately 94% occurring only once. The material sequenced was peripheral blood. The chain couples TRBV6-6 to TRBJ2-1; 8 bases fit TRBD1. The clonotype originates from a woman between 50 and 59 years old with active COVID-19. The DNA for the CDR3 is TGTGCCAGCAGTCACATCGGACAGGGTTTGGCGCCCTACAATGAGCAGTTCTTC. It encodes CASSHIGQGLAPYNEQFF.